This T cell receptor (beta chain) was obtained from a study of CD8+ T cells in alopecia areata. Per the germline V gene, CDR1 is SGHRS and CDR2 is YFSETQ. This CDR3 comprises 15 residues. J was trimmed by 6 bases and V by 3 bases; bases with no gene match: 7. Extraction of RNA preceded its reverse transcription into cDNA, which served as the sequencing template. TCRdb keeps only in-frame clones here, not all; method: immunoSEQ multiplex PCR. Of about 160,000 clones in the sample, roughly two thirds are singletons; the top ten hold 0.91%. As concerns this clone: Its antigen is undetermined.

Notes on the study in general: In blood and scalp, many expanded lesional clones persisted during tofacitinib. It was less clear whether patients shared TCRs than it was in mice, possibly because of HLA.

Treatment given: oral pan-JAK inhibitor, 5-10 mg twice daily. Lesional scalp punch biopsies and peripheral blood were collected from alopecia areata patients. The TCR originated in a human donor with alopecia areata. The rearrangement joins TRBV5-1 to TRBJ2-1; 9 bases match TRBD2. The source was CD4+ T cells sorted from blood, collected at week 4, from a patient treated with tofacitinib. The CDR3 nucleotides are TGCGCCAGCAGCTCCTCGGGACTAGCAATCAATGAGCAGTTCTTC. It translates to CASSSSGLAINEQFF.